These T cell receptor beta chains were read from a single sample in a study of T cells after posttransplantation cyclophosphamide. Libraries were prepared by immunoSEQ multiplex PCR; TCRdb keeps only in-frame clonotypes and omits some of them. The repertoire holds roughly 49,000 clones, 86% seen once, with about 2.8% in the top ten. Sequencing was carried out using PBMCs. Receptors originate from a man aged 25-45 years with a blood cancer, CMV-positive, and with a related stem cell donor. Both conserved end residues are trimmed from each CDR3. The order of the fields is J gene, V gene, CDR3 protein.

>TRBJ2-7|TRBV7-2
ASSSAGGPYEQY
>TRBJ1-5|TRBV6-1
ASSEEGQGGQPQH
>TRBJ2-3|TRBV7-2
ASSLYLTPGFTDTQY
>TRBJ1-2|TRBV20-1
SATANYGYT
>TRBJ2-1|TRBV11-2
ASSLTGRSSYNEQF
>TRBJ1-1|TRBV6-5
ASRAGSNTEAF
>TRBJ1-5|TRBV5-1
ASSPGQINQPQH
>TRBJ1-2|TRBV6-5
ASSYEADRNYDYT
>TRBJ1-5|TRBV9
ASSLAVGGQAYSNQPQH
>TRBJ1-1|TRBV9
ASSAQSQGLGEAF
>TRBJ1-5|TRBV28
ASSLPTGKDNQPQH